This TCR beta chain was captured by sequencing in a study of blood T cell repertoires in COVID-19. Across the study: In each case, the material was cDNA or gDNA derived from T cells, B-cell-depleted T cells, or PBMCs.

Germline CDR1 LNHDA, CDR2 SQIVND (reference sequence). V lost 7 bases and J lost 3, with 13 bases in between. The CDR3 extends over 15 amino acids. Measured with immunoSEQ multiplex PCR; TCRdb has only the in-frame clones, and not every one. Of under 70,000 clones in the sample, 80% to 95% are singletons; the top ten hold about 15%. This clonotype was obtained from a human donor with active COVID-19. The donor label of this sample is uncertain. This chain connects TRBV19 to TRBJ2-6; TRBD1 might be the D (5 bases). Input material: peripheral blood. CDR3 sequence reads: CASTRQSFGANVLTF. The CDR3 nucleotides read TGTGCCAGTACCCGACAGTCTTTTGGGGCCAACGTCCTGACTTTC.